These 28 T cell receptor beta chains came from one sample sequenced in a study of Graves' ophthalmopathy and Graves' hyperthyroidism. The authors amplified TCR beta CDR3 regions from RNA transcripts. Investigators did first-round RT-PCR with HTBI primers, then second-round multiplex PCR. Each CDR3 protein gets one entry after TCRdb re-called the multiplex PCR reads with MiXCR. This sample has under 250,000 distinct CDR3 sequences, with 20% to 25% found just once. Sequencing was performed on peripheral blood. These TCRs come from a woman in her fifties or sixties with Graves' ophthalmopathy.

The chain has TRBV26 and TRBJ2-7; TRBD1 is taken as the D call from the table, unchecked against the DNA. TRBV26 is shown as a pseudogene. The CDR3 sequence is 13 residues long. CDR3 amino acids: CASGRELEYEQYF. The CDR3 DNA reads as TGTGCCAGCGGCCGGGAGCTGGAATACGAGCAGTACTTC.

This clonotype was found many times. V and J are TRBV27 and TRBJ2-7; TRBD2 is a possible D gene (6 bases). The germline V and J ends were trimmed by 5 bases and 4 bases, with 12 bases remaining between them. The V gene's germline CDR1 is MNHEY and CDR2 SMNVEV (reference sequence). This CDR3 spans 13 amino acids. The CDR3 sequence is CASSGAGRYEQYF. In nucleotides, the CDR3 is TGTGCCAGCAGTGGAGCAGGGAGGTACGAGCAGTACTTC.

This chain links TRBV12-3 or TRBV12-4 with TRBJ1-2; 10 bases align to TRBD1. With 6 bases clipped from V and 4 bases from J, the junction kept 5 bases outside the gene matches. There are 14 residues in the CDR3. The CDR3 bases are TGTGCCAGCAGGAGGGACAGGGGTTCCTATGGCTACACCTTC. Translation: CASRRDRGSYGYTF.

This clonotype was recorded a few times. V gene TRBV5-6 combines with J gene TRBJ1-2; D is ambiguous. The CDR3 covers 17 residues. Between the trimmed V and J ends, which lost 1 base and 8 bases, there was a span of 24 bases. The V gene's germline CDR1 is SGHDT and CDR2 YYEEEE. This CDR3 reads CASSLSWAATSLSGYTF. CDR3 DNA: TGTGCCAGCAGCTTGAGTTGGGCAGCGACTTCTCTTTCGGGCTACACCTTC.

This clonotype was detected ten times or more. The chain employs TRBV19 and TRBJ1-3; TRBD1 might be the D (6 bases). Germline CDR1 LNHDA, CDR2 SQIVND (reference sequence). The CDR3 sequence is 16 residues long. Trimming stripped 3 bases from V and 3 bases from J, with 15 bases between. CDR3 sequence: CASSIRQVDIGNTIYF. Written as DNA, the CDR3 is TGTGCCAGTAGTATCCGACAGGTAGATATTGGAAACACCATATATTTT.

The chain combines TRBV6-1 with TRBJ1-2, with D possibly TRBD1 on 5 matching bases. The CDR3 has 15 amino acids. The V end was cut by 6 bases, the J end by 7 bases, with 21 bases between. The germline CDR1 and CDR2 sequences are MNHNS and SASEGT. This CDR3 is CASRETVQRGFGYTF. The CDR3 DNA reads TGTGCCAGCAGGGAGACAGTCCAACGCGGTTTTGGCTACACCTTC.

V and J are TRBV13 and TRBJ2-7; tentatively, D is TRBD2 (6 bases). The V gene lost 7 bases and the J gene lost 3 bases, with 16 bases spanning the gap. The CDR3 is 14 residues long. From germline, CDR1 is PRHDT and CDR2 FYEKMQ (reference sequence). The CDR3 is CASKSRDFVYEQYF. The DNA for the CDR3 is TGTGCCAGCAAATCCAGGGACTTCGTCTACGAGCAGTACTTC.

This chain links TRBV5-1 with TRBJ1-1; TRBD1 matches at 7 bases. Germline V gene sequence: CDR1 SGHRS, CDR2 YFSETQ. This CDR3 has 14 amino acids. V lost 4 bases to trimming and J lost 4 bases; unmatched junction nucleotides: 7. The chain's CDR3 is CASSQTGMFTEAFF. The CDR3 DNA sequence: TGCGCCAGCAGCCAGACAGGGATGTTCACTGAAGCTTTCTTT.

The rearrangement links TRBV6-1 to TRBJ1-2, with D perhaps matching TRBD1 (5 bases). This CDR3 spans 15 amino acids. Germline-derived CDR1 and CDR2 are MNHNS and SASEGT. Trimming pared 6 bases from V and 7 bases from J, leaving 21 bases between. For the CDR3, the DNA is TGTGCCAGCAGATCCTACAGGAACCGGCTCTCTGGCTACACCTTC. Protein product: CASRSYRNRLSGYTF.

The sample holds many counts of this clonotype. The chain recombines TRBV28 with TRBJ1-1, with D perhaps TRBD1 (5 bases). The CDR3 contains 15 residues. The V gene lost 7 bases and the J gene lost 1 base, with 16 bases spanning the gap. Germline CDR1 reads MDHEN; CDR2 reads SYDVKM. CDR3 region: CASTSDRAQNTEAFF. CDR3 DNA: TGTGCCAGCACCTCCGACAGAGCCCAGAACACTGAAGCTTTCTTT.

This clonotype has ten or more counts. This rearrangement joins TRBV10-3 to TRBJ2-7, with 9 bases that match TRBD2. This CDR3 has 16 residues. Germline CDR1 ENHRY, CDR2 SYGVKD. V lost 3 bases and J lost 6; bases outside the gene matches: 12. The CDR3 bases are TGTGCCATCAGTGACTCCCGGACTAGCGTTCACGGCGAGCAGTACTTC. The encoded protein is CAISDSRTSVHGEQYF.

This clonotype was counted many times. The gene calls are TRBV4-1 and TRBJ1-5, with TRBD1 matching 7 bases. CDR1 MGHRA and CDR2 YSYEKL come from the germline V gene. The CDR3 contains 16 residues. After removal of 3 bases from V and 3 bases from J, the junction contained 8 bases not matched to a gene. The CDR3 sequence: CASSQVDRVANQPQHF. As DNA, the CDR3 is TGCGCCAGCAGCCAGGTTGACAGGGTAGCCAATCAGCCCCAGCATTTT.

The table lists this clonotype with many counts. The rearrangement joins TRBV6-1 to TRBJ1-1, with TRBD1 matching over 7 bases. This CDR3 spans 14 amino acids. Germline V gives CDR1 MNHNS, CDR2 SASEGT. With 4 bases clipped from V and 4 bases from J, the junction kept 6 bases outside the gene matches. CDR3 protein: CASSVRQGATEAFF. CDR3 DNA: TGTGCCAGCAGTGTAAGACAGGGAGCCACTGAAGCTTTCTTT.

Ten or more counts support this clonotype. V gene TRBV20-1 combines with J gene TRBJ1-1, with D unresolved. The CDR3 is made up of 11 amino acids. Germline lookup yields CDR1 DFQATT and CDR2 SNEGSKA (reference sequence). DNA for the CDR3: TGCAGGCCCTCAGGGAACACTGAAGCTTTCTTT. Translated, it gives CRPSGNTEAFF.

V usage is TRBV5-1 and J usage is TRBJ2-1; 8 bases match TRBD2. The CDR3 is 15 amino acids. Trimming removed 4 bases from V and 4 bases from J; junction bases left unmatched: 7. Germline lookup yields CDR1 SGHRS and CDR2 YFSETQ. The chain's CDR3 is CASSREGGGYNEQFF. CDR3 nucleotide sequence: TGCGCCAGCAGCCGAGAGGGCGGGGGGTACAATGAGCAGTTCTTC.

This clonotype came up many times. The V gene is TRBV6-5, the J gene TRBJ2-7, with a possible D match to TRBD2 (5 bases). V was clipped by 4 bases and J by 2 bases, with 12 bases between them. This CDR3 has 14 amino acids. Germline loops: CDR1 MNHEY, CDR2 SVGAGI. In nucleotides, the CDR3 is TGTGCCAGCAGTTCAGCCCTCGGGACCTACGAGCAGTACTTC. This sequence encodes CASSSALGTYEQYF.

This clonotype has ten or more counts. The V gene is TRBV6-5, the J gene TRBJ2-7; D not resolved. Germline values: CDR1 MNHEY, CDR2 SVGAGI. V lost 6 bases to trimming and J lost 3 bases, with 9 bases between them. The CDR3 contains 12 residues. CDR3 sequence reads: CASRYTDYEQYF. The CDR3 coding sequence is TGTGCCAGCAGGTACACAGACTACGAGCAGTACTTC.

CDR3 amino acids: CASSSRRAPGETQYF. CDR3 DNA sequence: TGTGCCAGCAGTTCACGGCGGGCCCCGGGGGAGACCCAGTACTTC. The rearrangement uses TRBV7-3 and TRBJ2-5; tentatively, D is TRBD2 (5 bases). The CDR3 contains 15 residues. Trimming removed 6 bases at V and 5 bases at J, with 19 bases between. The germline V gene encodes CDR1 SGHTA and CDR2 FQGTGA. Together with reference TRBV7-3 and TRBJ2-5, the CDR3 gives the full variable domain: GAGVSQTPSNKVTEKGKYVELRCDPISGHTALYWYRQSLGQGPEFLIYFQGTGAADDSGLPNDRFFAVRPEGSVSTLKIQRTERGDSAVYLCASSSRRAPGETQYFGPGTRLLVL.

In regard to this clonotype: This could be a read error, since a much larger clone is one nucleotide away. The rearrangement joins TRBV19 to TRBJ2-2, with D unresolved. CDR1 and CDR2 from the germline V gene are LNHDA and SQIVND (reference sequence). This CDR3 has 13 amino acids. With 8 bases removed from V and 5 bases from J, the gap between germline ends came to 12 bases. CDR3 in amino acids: CASGRRSTGELFF. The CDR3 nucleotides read TGTGCCAGTGGTCGGAGATCGACCGGGGAGCTGTTTTTT.

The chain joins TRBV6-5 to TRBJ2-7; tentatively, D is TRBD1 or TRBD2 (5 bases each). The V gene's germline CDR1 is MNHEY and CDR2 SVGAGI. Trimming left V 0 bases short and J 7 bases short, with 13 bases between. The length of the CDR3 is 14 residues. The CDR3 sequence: CASSYSVGTEEQYF. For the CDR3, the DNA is TGTGCCAGCAGTTACTCAGTGGGGACGGAGGAGCAGTACTTC.

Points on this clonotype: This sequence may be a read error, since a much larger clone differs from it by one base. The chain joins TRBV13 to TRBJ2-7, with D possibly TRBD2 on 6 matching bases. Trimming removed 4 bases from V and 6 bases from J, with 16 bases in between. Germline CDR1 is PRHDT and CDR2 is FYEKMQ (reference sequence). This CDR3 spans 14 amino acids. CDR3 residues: CASSSFTGVAEQYF. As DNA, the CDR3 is TGTGCCAGCAGCTCCTTCACGGGGGTCGCCGAGCAGTACTTC.

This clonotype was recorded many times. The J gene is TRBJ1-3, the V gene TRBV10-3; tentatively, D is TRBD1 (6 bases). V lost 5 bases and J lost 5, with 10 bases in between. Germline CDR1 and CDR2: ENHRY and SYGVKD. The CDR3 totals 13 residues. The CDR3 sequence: CAISRTERNTIYF. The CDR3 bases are TGTGCCATCAGTCGGACAGAGCGAAACACCATATATTTT.

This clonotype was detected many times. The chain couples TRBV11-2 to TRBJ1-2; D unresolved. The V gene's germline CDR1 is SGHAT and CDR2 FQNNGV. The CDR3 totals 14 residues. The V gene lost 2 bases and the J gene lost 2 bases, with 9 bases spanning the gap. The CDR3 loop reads CASSLRGVNYGYTF. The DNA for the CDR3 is TGTGCCAGCAGCTTAAGAGGCGTAAACTATGGCTACACCTTC.

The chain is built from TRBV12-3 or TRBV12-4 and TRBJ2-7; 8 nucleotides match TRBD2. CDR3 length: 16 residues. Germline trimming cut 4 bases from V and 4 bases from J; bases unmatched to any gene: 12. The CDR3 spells CASSSPPGSGSYEQYF. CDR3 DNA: TGTGCCAGCAGTTCCCCCCCGGGAAGCGGGAGTTACGAGCAGTACTTC.

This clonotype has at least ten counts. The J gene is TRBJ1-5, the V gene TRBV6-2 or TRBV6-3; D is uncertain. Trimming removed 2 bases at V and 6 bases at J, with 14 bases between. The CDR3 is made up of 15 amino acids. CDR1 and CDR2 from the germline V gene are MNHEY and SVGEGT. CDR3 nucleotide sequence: TGTGCCAGCAGTTACGGGTCCTTTGACGGTCAGCCCCAGCATTTT. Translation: CASSYGSFDGQPQHF.

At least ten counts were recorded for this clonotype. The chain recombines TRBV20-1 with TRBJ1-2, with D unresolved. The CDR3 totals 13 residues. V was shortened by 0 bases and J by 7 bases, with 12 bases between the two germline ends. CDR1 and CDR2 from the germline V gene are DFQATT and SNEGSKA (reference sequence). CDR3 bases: TGCAGTGCTAGAGACGGGCCCAGAGCTGGCTACACCTTC. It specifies CSARDGPRAGYTF.

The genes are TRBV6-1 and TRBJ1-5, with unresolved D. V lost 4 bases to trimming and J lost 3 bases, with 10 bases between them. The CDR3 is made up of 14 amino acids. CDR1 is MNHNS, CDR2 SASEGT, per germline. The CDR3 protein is CASSGAVDNQPQHF. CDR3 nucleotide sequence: TGTGCCAGCAGTGGGGCGGTAGACAATCAGCCCCAGCATTTT.

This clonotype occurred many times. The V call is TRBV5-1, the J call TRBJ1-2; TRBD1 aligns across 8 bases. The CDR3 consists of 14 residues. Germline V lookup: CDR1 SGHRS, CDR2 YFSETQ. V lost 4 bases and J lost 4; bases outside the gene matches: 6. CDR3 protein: CASSQQTGAYGYTF. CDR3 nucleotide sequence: TGCGCCAGCAGCCAACAGACAGGGGCCTATGGCTACACCTTC.